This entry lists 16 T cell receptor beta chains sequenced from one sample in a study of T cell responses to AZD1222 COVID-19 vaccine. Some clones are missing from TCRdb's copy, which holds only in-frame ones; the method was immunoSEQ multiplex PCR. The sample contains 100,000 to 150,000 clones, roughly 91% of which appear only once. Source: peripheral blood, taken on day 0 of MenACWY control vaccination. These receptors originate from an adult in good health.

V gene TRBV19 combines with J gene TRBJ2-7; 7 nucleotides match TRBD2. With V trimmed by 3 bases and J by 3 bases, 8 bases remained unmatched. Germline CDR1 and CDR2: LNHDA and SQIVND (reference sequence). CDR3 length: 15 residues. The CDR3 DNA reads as TGTGCCAGTAGTATCGGCGGGAGTTGGGACTACGAGCAGTACTTC. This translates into CASSIGGSWDYEQYF. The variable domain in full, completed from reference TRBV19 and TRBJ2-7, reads DGGITQSPKYLFRKEGQNVTLSCEQNLNHDAMYWYRQDPGQGLRLIYYSQIVNDFQKGDIAEGYSVSREKKESFPLTVTSAQKNPTAFYLCASSIGGSWDYEQYFGPGTRLTVT.

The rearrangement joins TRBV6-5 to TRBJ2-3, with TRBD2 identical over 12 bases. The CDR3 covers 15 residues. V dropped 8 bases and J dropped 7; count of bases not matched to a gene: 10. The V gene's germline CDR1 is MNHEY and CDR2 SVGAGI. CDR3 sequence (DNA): TGTGCCAGCGGAACTAGCGGGAGGTTTCTGAATACGCAGTATTTT. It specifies CASGTSGRFLNTQYF.

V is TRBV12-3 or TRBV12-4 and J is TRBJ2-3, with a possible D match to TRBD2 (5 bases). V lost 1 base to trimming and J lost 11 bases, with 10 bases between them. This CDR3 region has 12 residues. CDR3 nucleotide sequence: TGTGCCAGCAGTTTAGGGCGACTAAAGCAGTATTTT. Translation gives CASSLGRLKQYF.

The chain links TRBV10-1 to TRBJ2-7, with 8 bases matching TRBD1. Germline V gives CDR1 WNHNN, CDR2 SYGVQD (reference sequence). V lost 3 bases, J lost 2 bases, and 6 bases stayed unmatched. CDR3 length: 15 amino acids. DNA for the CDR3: TGCGCCAGCAGTGAAAGGACAGGGCGACCCTACGAGCAGTACTTC. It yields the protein CASSERTGRPYEQYF.

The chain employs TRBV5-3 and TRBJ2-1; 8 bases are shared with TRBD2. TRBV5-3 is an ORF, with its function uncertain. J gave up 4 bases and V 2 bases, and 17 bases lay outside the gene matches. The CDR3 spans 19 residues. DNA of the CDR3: TGTGCCAGAAGCTTCTTTTGTCCAGCGGGAGCCCCGAGGTACAATGAGCAGTTCTTC. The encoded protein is CARSFFCPAGAPRYNEQFF.

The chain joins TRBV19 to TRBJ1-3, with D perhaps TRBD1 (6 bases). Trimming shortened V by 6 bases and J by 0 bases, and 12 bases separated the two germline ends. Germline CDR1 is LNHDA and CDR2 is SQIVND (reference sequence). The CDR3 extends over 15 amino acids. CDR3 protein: CASRAGQSSGNTIYF. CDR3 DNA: TGTGCCAGTAGAGCCGGACAGAGCTCTGGAAACACCATATATTTT.

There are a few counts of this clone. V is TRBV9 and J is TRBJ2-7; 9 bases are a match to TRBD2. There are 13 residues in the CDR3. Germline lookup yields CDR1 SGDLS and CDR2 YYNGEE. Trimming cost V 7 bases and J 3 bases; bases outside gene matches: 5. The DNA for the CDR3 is TGTGCCAGCTCTAGCGGGATATACTACGAGCAGTACTTC. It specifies CASSSGIYYEQYF.

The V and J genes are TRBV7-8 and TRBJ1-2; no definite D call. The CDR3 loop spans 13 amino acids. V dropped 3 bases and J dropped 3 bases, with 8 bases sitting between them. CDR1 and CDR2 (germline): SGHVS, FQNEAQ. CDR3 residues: CASSFRPDYGYTF. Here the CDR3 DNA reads TGTGCCAGCAGCTTTCGTCCGGACTATGGCTACACCTTC.

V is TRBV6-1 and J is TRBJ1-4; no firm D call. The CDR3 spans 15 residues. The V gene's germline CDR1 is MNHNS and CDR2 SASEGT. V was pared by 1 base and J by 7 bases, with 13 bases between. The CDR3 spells CASSEGSDLREKLFF. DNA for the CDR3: TGTGCCAGCAGTGAAGGATCGGATCTCCGTGAAAAACTGTTTTTT.

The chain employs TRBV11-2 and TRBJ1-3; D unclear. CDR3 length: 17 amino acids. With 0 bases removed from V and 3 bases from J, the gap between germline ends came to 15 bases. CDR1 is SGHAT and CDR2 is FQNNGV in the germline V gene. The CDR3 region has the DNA TGTGCCAGCAGCTTAGAGGGTAACGGACCCCTTGGAAACACCATATATTTT. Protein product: CASSLEGNGPLGNTIYF.

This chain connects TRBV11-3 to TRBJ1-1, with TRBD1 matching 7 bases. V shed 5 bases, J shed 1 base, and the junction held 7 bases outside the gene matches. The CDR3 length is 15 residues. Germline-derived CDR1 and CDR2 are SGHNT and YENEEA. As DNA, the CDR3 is TGTGCCAGCAGCCGCGAGGGGGCAGGGAACACTGAAGCTTTCTTT. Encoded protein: CASSREGAGNTEAFF.

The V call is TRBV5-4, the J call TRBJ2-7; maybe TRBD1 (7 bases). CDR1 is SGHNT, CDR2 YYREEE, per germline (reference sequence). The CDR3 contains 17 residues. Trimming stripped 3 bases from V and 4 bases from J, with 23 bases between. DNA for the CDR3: TGTGCCAGCAGCTCCTCTCGTCGACAGGGAGGTGGATACGAGCAGTACTTC. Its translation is CASSSSRRQGGGYEQYF.

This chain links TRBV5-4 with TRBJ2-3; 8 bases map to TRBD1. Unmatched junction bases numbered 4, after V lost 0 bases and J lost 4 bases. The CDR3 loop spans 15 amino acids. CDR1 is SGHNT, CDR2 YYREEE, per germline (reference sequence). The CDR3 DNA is TGTGCCAGCAGCTTGGGGCAGGGGGCTGCAGATACGCAGTATTTT. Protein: CASSLGQGAADTQYF. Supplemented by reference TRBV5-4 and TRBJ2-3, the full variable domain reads ETGVTQSPTHLIKTRGQQVTLRCSSQSGHNTVSWYQQALGQGPQFIFQYYREEENGRGNFPPRFSGLQFPNYSSELNVNALELDDSALYLCASSLGQGAADTQYFGPGTRLTVL.

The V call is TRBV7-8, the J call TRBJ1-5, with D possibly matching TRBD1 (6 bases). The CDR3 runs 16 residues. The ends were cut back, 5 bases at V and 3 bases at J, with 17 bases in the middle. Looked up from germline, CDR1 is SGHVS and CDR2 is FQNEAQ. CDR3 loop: CASSPRQVLLNQPQHF. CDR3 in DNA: TGTGCCAGCAGCCCCCGACAGGTCCTGCTCAATCAGCCCCAGCATTTT.

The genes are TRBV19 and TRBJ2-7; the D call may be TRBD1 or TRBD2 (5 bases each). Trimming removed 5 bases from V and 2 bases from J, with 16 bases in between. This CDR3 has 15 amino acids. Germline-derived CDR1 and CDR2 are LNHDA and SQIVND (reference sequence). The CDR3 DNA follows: TGTGCCAGTAGTGTACGGGGCGCAACAACCTACGAGCAGTACTTC. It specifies CASSVRGATTYEQYF. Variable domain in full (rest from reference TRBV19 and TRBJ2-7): DGGITQSPKYLFRKEGQNVTLSCEQNLNHDAMYWYRQDPGQGLRLIYYSQIVNDFQKGDIAEGYSVSREKKESFPLTVTSAQKNPTAFYLCASSVRGATTYEQYFGPGTRLTVT.

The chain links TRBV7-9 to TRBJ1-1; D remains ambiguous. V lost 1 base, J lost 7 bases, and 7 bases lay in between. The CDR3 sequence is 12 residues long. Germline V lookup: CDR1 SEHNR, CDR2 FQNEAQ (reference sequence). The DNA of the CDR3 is TGTGCCAGCAGCTTAGAATGGGGTGAAGCTTTCTTT. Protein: CASSLEWGEAFF.